The clone carrying this T cell receptor beta chain was observed at least ten times. Its target is unknown. This sample was taken from a study of regulatory T cells in long-lasting Graves disease. In the study overall: Persistent cases took antithyroid drugs over 5 years and stayed TSH receptor antibody positive. The study, taken as a whole, reports: Reduced TCR diversity was observed in persistent Graves' patients versus newly diagnosed patients. Favoring TRBV28, TRBJ1-2 and TRBJ2-5 was a feature seen in persistent disease.

Through Arm-PCR of CDR3 regions and iRepertoire HTBI primers, TCR beta libraries were built. TCRdb ran MiXCR on the multiplex PCR reads and lists one entry per CDR3 protein. In the table there are a few hundred thousand distinct CDR3 sequences, less than 25% of which are singletons. The V gene end was trimmed by 2 bases and the J gene end by 6 bases; junction bases not matched to a gene: 4. The CDR3 covers 15 residues. Germline CDR1 reads MNHEY; CDR2 reads SMNVEV (reference sequence). This sample's time point: persistent/refractory GD, antithyroid drugs over 5 years with positive TRAb. Extracted PBMC RNA gave rise to the TCR library.

Here the sequenced sample was peripheral blood mononuclear cells (PBMCs), taken when the disease was refractory, from a patient treated with antithyroid drugs. This chain uses TRBV27 with TRBJ2-2; 9 bases are a match to TRBD2. This TCR derives from a female donor with Graves disease. This CDR3 reads CASSLGGRDAGELFF. CDR3 in DNA: TGTGCCAGCAGTTTAGGCGGGAGGGACGCCGGGGAGCTGTTTTTT.